The entry that follows covers one T cell receptor beta chain sequence. Its matching antigen is unknown. V lost 6 bases to trimming and J lost 5 bases, with 16 bases between them. The germline gives CDR1 MNHEY, CDR2 SVGAGI. This CDR3 region has 14 residues. A modified ARM-PCR protocol with three rounds of nested PCR amplified TCRbeta. TCRdb independently ran MiXCR on the multiplex PCR reads; one entry per CDR3 protein. The data show roughly 150,000 distinct CDR3 sequences, around 66% seen once. The data were taken from a study of tumor and adjacent non-tumor tissue in lung cancer. The template was RNA from unsorted bulk tissue. Study results and caveats: Tumor repertoires had a smaller top 100 clone share than normal lung.

The sequence came from a man in his sixties with small cell lung cancer. The sequenced sample consisted of lung tumor tissue. The genes are TRBV6-5 and TRBJ1-1; a weak D match, TRBD1 (6 bases). CDR3 region: CASRTGRWGTEAFF. The CDR3 DNA is TGTGCCAGCAGAACAGGGAGGTGGGGGACTGAAGCTTTCTTT.